This T cell receptor beta chain was identified during a study of cytomegalovirus exposure and HLA in healthy donors. Amplification used 60 Vbeta primers and 13 Jbeta primers. Produced via immunoSEQ multiplex PCR; TCRdb's table is partial and in-frame only. This sample yields 85,000 to 130,000 clones, of which about 80% are seen a single time; over 4% belongs to the top ten. Germline assignment: CDR1 MNHEY and CDR2 SVGAGI. V trimming: 0 bases; J trimming: 8 bases; junction bases outside the gene matches: 8. There are 15 residues in the CDR3. Donors counted as nominally healthy when sampled, yet unrecorded immune exposures were likely.

The origin of this receptor is a female donor in good health and CMV-seropositive. The specimen sequenced was PBMCs. The rearrangement joins TRBV6-5 to TRBJ1-2, with 8 bases aligning to TRBD1. The CDR3 region is CASSYSNRGVSGYTF. The CDR3 nucleotides read TGTGCCAGCAGTTACTCGAACAGGGGGGTATCGGGCTACACCTTC.